In its sample, the clone carrying this T cell receptor beta chain was seen a few times. Its specificity is unknown. The data stem from a study of T-cell memory formation after mild COVID-19. Study-wide background: Largely, TCR clusters stayed within a single donor.

From the 5' RACE reads, TCRdb called clonotypes with MiXCR, one entry per CDR3 protein. Here the sample spans some 310,000 distinct CDR3 sequences, under 25% being singletons. General study findings and limits: Whereas later expanders leaned CD4+, clones contracting day 15 to 85 showed a balanced CD4/CD8 makeup. In pre-infection memory, a portion of responding clones appeared, which suggested that cross-reactive memory joined. For contracting clones, CD4+ ones sat mainly in CM and EM, CD8+ in EMRA.

The CDR3 length is 12 residues. The V and J ends lost 4 bases and 5 bases respectively, with 7 bases between them. The germline gives CDR1 SGHTA, CDR2 FQGTGA. This rearrangement joins TRBV7-3 to TRBJ2-3; D ambiguous. Sequencing was carried out using PBMCs or a T cell subset sorted from them (not recorded which). This TCR derives from a man between 18 and 29 years old who had mild COVID-19 (a few samples of this study predate the infection). Cell type and time point are not known. CDR3 amino acids: CASSSFGDTQYF. CDR3 coding DNA: TGTGCCAGCAGCTCGTTTGGAGATACGCAGTATTTT.